The entry below describes one T cell receptor beta chain. In germline, CDR1 is SQVTM, CDR2 ANQGSEA. CDR3 length equals 14 residues. V lost 6 bases to trimming and J lost 0 bases; unmatched junction nucleotides: 7. Sequenced by immunoSEQ multiplex PCR; TCRdb stores in-frame clones only, minus some. The sample includes 300,000 to 450,000 clones, around 87% seen only once; the top ten take roughly 2%. The sample originates from a study of blood T cell repertoires in COVID-19. This sequence was found in a man aged 40-49 years in a cohort exposed to, infected with or recovered from COVID-19 (not recorded which). The chain joins TRBV29-1 to TRBJ1-1; 7 bases line up with TRBD1. The sequencing input was PBMCs or T cells enriched from blood (not recorded which). The CDR3 spells CSVIPGTVNTEAFF. The DNA of the CDR3 is TGCAGCGTCATCCCCGGGACAGTGAACACTGAAGCTTTCTTT.